This T cell receptor (beta chain) was sequenced for a study of T-cell reconstitution after alpha-beta-depleted transplantation in children. General study points: Several hundred graft clones that had expanded were reportedly the source of alpha-beta T cells about two months after transplant. TCRbeta diversity was high at day 60 in some patients (a result of surviving recipient T cells and thymic progenitors). One year after transplant, T-cell counts and diversity came mostly from newly produced T cells.

The authors prepared the TCRbeta library with unique molecular identifiers. TCRdb reprocessed the PCR reads with MiXCR, giving one entry per CDR3 protein. The table lists 100,000 to 130,000 distinct CDR3 sequences, roughly 6.1% of them singletons. Trimming took off 2 bases at V and 0 bases at J, with 6 bases between the two ends. The germline V gene has CDR1 MGHDK and CDR2 SYGVNS. The CDR3 covers 14 residues. A note on this clonotype: Its cognate antigen is unknown.

Sequencing was performed on PBMCs, mostly from graft donor cells, taken 360 days after TCRalphabeta/CD19-depleted stem cell transplant. This chain connects TRBV25-1 to TRBJ2-3; the D is unclear. The receptor was derived from a male patient between 2 and 10 years old who had a stem cell transplant for acute lymphoblastic leukemia, so the T cells may come from the graft donor. DNA of the CDR3: TGTGCCAGCAGTGAACAACCTAGCACAGATACGCAGTATTTT. Protein product: CASSEQPSTDTQYF.